This note documents a single T cell receptor beta chain sequence. Its specificity is not known. Amplification used 60 Vbeta primers and 13 Jbeta primers. Sequencing used immunoSEQ multiplex PCR; TCRdb keeps in-frame clones, though not all of them. The sample shows over 70,000 clones, approximately 77% of them seen only once. This record belongs to a study of cytomegalovirus exposure and HLA in healthy donors. Study-level results: In a later analysis, TCR association rates varied by HLA locus: DRB1 most, HLA-C fewest. Prior analysis indicated that the majority of TCR beta V segments exhibited productivity approximately 87% or approximately 30% of the time.

CDR1 and CDR2 (germline): MGHRA, YSYEKL. Deletions cut 1 base from V and 6 bases from J, with 15 bases between. This CDR3 is built from 15 residues. The sequence was collected from a man aged 25 to 40 in good health and CMV-seronegative. The sequenced sample consisted of PBMCs. This chain connects TRBV4-1 to TRBJ1-2; D is perhaps TRBD1 (6 bases). The CDR3 nucleotides are TGCGCCAGCAGCCAAGGTCGGGGGGCCAACAATGGCTACACCTTC. This codes for CASSQGRGANNGYTF.